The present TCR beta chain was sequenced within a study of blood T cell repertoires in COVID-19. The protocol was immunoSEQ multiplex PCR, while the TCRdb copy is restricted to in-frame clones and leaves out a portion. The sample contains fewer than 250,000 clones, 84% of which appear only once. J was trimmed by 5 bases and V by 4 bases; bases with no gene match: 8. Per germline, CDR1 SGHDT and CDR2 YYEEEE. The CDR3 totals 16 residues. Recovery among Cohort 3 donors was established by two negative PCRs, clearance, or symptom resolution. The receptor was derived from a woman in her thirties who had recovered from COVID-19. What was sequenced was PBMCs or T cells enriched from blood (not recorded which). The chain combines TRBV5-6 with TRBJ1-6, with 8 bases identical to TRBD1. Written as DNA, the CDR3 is TGTGCCAGCAGCGAGGGGACAGGCAGGAATAATTCACCCCTCCACTTT. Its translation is CASSEGTGRNNSPLHF.